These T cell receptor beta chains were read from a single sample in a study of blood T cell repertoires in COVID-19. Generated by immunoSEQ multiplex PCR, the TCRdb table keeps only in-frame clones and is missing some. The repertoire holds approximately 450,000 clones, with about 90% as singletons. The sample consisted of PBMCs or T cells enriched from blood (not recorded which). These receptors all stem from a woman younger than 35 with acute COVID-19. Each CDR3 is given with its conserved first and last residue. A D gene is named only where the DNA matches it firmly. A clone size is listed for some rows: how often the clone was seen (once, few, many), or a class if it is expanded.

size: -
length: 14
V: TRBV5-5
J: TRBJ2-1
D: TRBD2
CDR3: CASKGAGGPGEQFF
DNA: TGTGCCAGCAAAGGAGCGGGAGGGCCCGGTGAGCAGTTCTTC

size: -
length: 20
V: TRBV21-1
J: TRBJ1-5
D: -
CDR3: CASSSTLIREGISNGQPQHF
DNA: TGTGCCAGCAGCTCAACTCTCATCAGGGAGGGTATAAGTAACGGTCAGCCCCAGCATTTT

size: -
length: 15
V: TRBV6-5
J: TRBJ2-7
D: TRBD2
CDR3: CASRQTSGRGYEQYF
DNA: TGTGCCAGCAGACAGACTAGCGGGAGAGGCTACGAGCAGTACTTC

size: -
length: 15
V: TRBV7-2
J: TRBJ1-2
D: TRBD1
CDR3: CASRSSGGAYYGYTF
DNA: TGTGCCAGCAGGTCTTCAGGGGGCGCTTACTATGGCTACACCTTC

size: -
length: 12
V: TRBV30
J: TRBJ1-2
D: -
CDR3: CASSGTNYGYTF
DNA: TGTGCCTCGTCCGGGACAAATTATGGCTACACCTTC

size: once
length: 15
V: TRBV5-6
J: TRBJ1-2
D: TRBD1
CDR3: CASSLWDRGTHGYTF
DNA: TGTGCCAGCAGCTTGTGGGACAGGGGGACCCATGGCTACACCTTC

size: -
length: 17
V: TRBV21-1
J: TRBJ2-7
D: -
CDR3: CASSKEPLAIGSYEQYF
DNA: TGTGCCAGCAGCAAAGAGCCTCTAGCGATAGGCTCCTACGAGCAGTACTTC

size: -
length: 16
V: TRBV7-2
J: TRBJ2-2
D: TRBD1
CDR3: CASSLFGTGSIGELFF
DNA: TGTGCCAGCAGCTTATTCGGGACAGGGAGTATCGGGGAGCTGTTTTTT

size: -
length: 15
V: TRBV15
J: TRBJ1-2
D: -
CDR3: CATSNRQPASYGYTF
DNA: TGTGCCACCAGCAACCGACAGCCAGCCAGCTATGGCTACACCTTC

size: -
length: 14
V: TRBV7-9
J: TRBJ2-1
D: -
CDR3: CASSSGLRHNEQFF
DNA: TGTGCCAGCAGCTCCGGACTAAGACACAATGAGCAGTTCTTC

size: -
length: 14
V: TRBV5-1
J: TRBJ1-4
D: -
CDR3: CASSLRGVDEKLFF
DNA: TGCGCCAGCAGCTTAAGGGGTGTTGATGAAAAACTGTTTTTT

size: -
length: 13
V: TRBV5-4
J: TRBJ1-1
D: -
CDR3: CASSFYRAHEAFF
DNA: TGTGCCAGCAGCTTCTACCGCGCTCACGAAGCTTTCTTT

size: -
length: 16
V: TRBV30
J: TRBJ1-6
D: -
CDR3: CAWSAPGRGYNSPLHF
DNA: TGTGCCTGGAGTGCCCCCGGGAGGGGGTATAATTCACCCCTCCACTTT

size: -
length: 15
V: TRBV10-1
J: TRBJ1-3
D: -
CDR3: CASSESGGSGNTIYF
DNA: TGCGCCAGCAGTGAGTCGGGGGGCTCTGGAAACACCATATATTTT

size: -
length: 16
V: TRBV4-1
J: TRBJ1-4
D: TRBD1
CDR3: CASSQYLHGTDEKLFF
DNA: TGCGCCAGCAGCCAATACCTCCACGGGACAGATGAAAAACTGTTTTTT

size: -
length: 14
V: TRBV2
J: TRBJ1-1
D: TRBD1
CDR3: CASSADRAQREAFF
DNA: TGTGCCAGCAGTGCGGACAGGGCCCAGCGGGAAGCTTTCTTT

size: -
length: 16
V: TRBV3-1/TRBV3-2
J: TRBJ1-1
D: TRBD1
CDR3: CASRGTGGSMNTEAFF
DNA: TGTGCCAGCAGAGGGACAGGGGGCTCCATGAACACTGAAGCTTTCTTT

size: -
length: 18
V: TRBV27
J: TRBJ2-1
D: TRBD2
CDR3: CASSLSRLAGGLYNEQFF
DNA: TGTGCCAGCAGTTTATCTAGGCTAGCGGGGGGGCTGTACAATGAGCAGTTCTTC

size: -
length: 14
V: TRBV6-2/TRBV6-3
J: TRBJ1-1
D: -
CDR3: CASNPRGWSTEAFF
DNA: TGTGCCAGCAACCCCAGGGGATGGAGCACTGAGGCTTTCTTT

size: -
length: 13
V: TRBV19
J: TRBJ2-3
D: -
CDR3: CASSSLLGDTQYF
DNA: TGTGCCAGTAGTAGCCTCCTCGGGGATACGCAGTATTTT

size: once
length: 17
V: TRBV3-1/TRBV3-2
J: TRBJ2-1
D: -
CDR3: CASSQVFLSGSYNEQFF
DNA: TGTGCCAGCAGCCAAGTGTTCCTTAGCGGCTCCTACAATGAGCAGTTCTTC

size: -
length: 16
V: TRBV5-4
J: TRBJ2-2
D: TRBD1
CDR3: CASSLDTRGLGGELFF
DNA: TGTGCCAGCAGCTTGGATACGAGGGGGCTGGGCGGGGAGCTGTTTTTT

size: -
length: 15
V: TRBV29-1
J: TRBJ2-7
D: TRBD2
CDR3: CSVGTSGGTFYEQYF
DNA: TGCAGCGTTGGAACTAGCGGGGGGACCTTCTACGAGCAGTACTTC

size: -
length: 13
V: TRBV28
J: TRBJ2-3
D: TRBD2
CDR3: CASRSGSRDTQYF
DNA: TGTGCCAGCAGGAGCGGGAGCAGGGATACGCAGTATTTT

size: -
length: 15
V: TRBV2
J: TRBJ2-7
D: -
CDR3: CASSEALRPGYEQYF
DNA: TGTGCCAGCAGTGAAGCGCTTAGGCCAGGCTACGAGCAGTACTTC

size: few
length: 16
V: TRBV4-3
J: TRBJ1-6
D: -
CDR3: CASSQDSQGPRWPLHF
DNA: TGCGCCAGCAGCCAAGATAGCCAGGGGCCCCGGTGGCCCCTCCACTTT

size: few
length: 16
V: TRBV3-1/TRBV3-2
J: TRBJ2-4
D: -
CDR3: CASSQGRGMAKNIQYF
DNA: TGTGCCAGCAGCCAAGGCAGAGGAATGGCCAAAAACATTCAGTACTTC

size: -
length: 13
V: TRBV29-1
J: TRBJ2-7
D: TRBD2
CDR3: CSVATSGINEQYF
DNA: TGCAGCGTTGCGACTAGCGGGATCAACGAGCAGTACTTC

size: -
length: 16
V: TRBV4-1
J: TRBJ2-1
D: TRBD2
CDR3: CASSRFSGGADNEQFF
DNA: TGCGCCAGCAGCCGCTTTAGCGGGGGGGCCGACAATGAGCAGTTCTTC

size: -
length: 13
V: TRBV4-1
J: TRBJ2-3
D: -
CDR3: CASSQGRTDTQYF
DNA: TGCGCCAGCAGCCAAGGTAGAACAGATACGCAGTATTTT

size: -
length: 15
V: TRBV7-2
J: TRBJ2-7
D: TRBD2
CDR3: CASSGAGERGYEQYF
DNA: TGTGCCAGCAGTGGTGCGGGGGAGAGGGGTTACGAGCAGTACTTC

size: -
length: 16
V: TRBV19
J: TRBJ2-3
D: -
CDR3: CASRRTRGAGTDTQYF
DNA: TGTGCCAGTAGGAGAACCCGGGGGGCAGGCACAGATACGCAGTATTTT

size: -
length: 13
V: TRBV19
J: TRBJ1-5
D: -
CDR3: CATARRIDQPQHF
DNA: TGTGCCACCGCCCGGAGGATAGATCAGCCCCAGCATTTT

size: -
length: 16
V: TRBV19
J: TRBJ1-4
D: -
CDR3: CASSITAGVTNEKLFF
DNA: TGTGCCAGTAGTATTACTGCGGGGGTGACTAATGAAAAACTGTTTTTT

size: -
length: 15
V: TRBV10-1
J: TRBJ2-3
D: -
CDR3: CASSESLGGVDTQYF
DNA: TGCGCCAGCAGTGAGTCATTGGGAGGTGTAGATACGCAGTATTTT

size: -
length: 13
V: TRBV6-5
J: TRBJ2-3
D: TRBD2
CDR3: CASGGLATDTQYF
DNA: TGTGCCAGCGGGGGACTAGCTACAGATACGCAGTATTTT

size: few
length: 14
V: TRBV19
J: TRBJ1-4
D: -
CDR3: CASNLDTTNEKLFF
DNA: TGTGCCAGTAATCTGGACACTACTAATGAAAAACTGTTTTTT

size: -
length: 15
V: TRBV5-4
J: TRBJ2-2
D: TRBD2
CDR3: CASSLGGGRTGELFF
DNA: TGTGCCAGCAGCTTGGGGGGAGGGAGAACCGGGGAGCTGTTTTTT

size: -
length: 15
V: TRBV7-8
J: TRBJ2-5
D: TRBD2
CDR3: CASSKLAGGQETQYF
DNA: TGTGCCAGCAGCAAACTAGCGGGGGGCCAAGAGACCCAGTACTTC

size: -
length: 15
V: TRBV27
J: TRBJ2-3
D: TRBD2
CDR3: CASSLSGSFRGTQYF
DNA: TGTGCCAGCAGTTTGAGCGGGAGCTTTCGTGGTACGCAGTATTTT

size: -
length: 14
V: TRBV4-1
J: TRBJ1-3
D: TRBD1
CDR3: CASRSGGSGNTIYF
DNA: TGCGCCAGCAGATCAGGGGGCTCTGGAAACACCATATATTTT

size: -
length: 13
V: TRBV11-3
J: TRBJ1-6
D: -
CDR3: CASSLGAGSPLHF
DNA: TGTGCCAGCAGCTTAGGGGCCGGTTCACCCCTCCACTTT

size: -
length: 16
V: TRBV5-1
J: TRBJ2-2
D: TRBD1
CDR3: CASSLNGQGNTGELFF
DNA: TGCGCCAGCAGCTTGAATGGACAGGGGAACACCGGGGAGCTGTTTTTT

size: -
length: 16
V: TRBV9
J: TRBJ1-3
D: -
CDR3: CASSRSGQGFGNTIYF
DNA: -

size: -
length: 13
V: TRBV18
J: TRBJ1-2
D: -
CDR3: CASSPPTIYGYTF
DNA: TGTGCCAGCTCACCACCGACAATCTATGGCTACACCTTC

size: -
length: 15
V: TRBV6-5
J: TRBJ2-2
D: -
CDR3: CASSPGISNTGELFF
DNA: TGTGCCAGCAGTCCAGGGATCTCTAACACCGGGGAGCTGTTTTTT

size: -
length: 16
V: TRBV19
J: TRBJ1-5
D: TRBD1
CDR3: CASSINRGASNQPQHF
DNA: TGTGCCAGTAGTATTAACAGGGGGGCTAGCAATCAGCCCCAGCATTTT

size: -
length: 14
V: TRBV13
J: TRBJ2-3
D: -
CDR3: CASSGGDSTDTQYF
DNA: TGTGCCAGCAGCGGAGGGGACAGTACAGATACGCAGTATTTT

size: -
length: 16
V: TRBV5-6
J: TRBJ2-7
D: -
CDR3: CASSLGVAAPSYEQYF
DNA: TGTGCCAGCAGCTTGGGGGTAGCGGCACCCTCCTACGAGCAGTACTTC

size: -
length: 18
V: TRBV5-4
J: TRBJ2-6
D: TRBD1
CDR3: CASSLGQGAISGANVLTF
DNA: TGTGCCAGCAGCTTGGGACAGGGGGCCATCTCTGGGGCCAACGTCCTGACTTTC